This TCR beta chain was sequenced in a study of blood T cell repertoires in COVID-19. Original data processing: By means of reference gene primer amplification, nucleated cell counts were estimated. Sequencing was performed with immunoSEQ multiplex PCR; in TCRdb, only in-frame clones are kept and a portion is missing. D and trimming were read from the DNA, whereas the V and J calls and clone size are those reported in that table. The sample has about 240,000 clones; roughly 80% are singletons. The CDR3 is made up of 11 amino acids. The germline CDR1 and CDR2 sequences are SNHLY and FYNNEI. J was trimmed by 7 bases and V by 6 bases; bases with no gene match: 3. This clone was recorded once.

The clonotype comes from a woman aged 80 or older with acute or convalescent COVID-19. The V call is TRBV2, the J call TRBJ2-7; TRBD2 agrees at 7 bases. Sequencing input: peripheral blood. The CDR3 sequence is CASRGGKEQYF. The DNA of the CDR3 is TGTGCCAGCAGGGGGGGGAAGGAGCAGTACTTC. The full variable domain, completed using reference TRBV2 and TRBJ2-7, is EPEVTQTPSHQVTQMGQEVILRCVPISNHLYFYWYRQILGQKVEFLVSFYNNEISEKSEIFDDQFSVERPDGSNFTLKIRSTKLEDSAMYFCASRGGKEQYFGPGTRLTVT.